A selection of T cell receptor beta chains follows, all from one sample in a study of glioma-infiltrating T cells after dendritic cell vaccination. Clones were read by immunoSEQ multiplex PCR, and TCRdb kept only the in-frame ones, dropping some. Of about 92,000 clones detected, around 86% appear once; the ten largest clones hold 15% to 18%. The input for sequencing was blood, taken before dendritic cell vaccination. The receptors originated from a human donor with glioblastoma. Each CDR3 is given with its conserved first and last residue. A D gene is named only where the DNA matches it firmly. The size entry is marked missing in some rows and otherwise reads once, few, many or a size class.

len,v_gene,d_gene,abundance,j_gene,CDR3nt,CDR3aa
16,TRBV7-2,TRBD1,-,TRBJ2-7,TGTGCCAGCAGCTTACTAGCGGACAGGGGAATGGTCGAGCAGTACTTC,CASSLLADRGMVEQYF
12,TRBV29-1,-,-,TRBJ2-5,TGCAGCGTTGAACGGGGGCAAGAGACCCAGTACTTC,CSVERGQETQYF
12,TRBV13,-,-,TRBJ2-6,TGTGCCAGCAGCCTATTGAACAACGTCCTGACTTTC,CASSLLNNVLTF
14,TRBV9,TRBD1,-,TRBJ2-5,TGTGCCAGCAGCGTAGCGGGACAGCAAGAGACCCAGTACTTC,CASSVAGQQETQYF
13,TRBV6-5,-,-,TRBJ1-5,TGTGCCAGCAGTTACGTGGGGCATCAGCCCCAGCATTTT,CASSYVGHQPQHF
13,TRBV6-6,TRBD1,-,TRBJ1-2,TGTGCCAGCAGCCACCGACAGGGGGCAAACTACACCTTC,CASSHRQGANYTF
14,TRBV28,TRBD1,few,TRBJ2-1,TGTGCCAGCAGTATCGGACAGGGTTACAATGAGCAGTTCTTC,CASSIGQGYNEQFF
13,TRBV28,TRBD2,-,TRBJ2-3,TGTGCCAGCAGTTTATCGGGGGGAGATACGCAGTATTTT,CASSLSGGDTQYF
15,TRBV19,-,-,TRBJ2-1,TGTGCCAGTAGTATAGTCGGGGGTACCTACAATGAGCAGTTCTTC,CASSIVGGTYNEQFF
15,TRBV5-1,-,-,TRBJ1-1,TGCGCCAGCAGGATGAACGGGGAAATGAACACTGAAGCTTTCTTT,CASRMNGEMNTEAFF
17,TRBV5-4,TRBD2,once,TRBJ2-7,TGTGCCAGCAGCTTGGGGGGTTTAGCGGGATCAGCCTACGAGCAGTACTTC,CASSLGGLAGSAYEQYF
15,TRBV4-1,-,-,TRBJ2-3,TGCGCCAGCAGCCCCGTCGGGATGCTGGCAGATACGCAGTATTTT,CASSPVGMLADTQYF
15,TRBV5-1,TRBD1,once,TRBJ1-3,TGCGCCAGCAGCCGACAGGGGGACTCTGGAAACACCATATATTTT,CASSRQGDSGNTIYF
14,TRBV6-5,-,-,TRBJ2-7,TGTGCCAGCAGTTACCATGGACAGCCCTACGAGCAGTACTTC,CASSYHGQPYEQYF
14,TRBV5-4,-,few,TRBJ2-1,TGTGCCAGCAGCCACACCCAGGCTAACAATGAGCAGTTCTTC,CASSHTQANNEQFF
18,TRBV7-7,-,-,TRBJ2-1,TGTGCCAGCAGCTTATATCCGGGTTCCCTGAGCTCCTACAATGAGCAGTTCTTC,CASSLYPGSLSSYNEQFF
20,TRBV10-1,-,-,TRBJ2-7,TGCGCCAGCAGTGAGTCGAAATCCCCGGCAGGTACGCTTTTGGATTACGAGCAGTACTTC,CASSESKSPAGTLLDYEQYF